These 21 T cell receptor beta chains came from one sample sequenced in a study of blood T cell repertoires in COVID-19. Measured with immunoSEQ multiplex PCR; TCRdb has only the in-frame clones, and not every one. The sample holds tens of thousands of clones; 85% are singletons and the top ten take roughly 40%. Sequencing used peripheral blood. The receptors shown here come from a man older than 75 with acute or convalescent COVID-19.

The chain is built from TRBV27 and TRBJ1-4, with TRBD1 identical over 9 bases. Germline CDR1 is MNHEY and CDR2 is SMNVEV (reference sequence). V shed 4 bases and J 4 bases; nucleotides not matched to a gene: 4. The CDR3 sequence is 15 residues long. CDR3 region: CASSSMTGGNEKLFF. CDR3 DNA: TGTGCCAGCAGTTCCATGACAGGGGGTAATGAAAAACTGTTTTTT.

The chain recombines TRBV19 with TRBJ2-7, with D maybe TRBD2 (5 bases). The CDR3 contains 14 residues. The germline CDR1 and CDR2 sequences are LNHDA and SQIVND (reference sequence). V was shortened by 4 bases and J by 3 bases, with 13 bases between the two germline ends. The CDR3 DNA reads as TGTGCCAGTAGTACCTCTAGCAGTCTCTACGAGCAGTACTTC. This translates into CASSTSSSLYEQYF.

Points on this clone: Other nucleotide sequences in the sample specify the same CDR3. This sequence joins TRBV5-1 and TRBJ2-2; TRBD1 matches at 11 bases. The CDR3 consists of 15 residues. Germline assignment: CDR1 SGHRS and CDR2 YFSETQ. The ends lost 3 bases at V and 8 bases at J; junction bases unmatched: 6. The CDR3 sequence: CASSSGQGAVGELFF. DNA of the CDR3: TGCGCCAGCAGCTCCGGACAGGGGGCCGTTGGGGAGCTGTTTTTT.

The rearrangement joins TRBV27 to TRBJ2-3; D is perhaps TRBD2 (5 bases). The CDR3 has 14 amino acids. Germline V gene lookup returns CDR1 MNHEY and CDR2 SMNVEV (reference sequence). V was trimmed by 2 bases and J by 4 bases, leaving 10 bases between them. CDR3 nucleotide sequence: TGTGCCAGCAGTTTAGAAGCGGTGGCAGATACGCAGTATTTT. It specifies CASSLEAVADTQYF.

The gene calls are TRBV29-1 and TRBJ1-1; D remains unclear. Germline CDR1 is SQVTM and CDR2 is ANQGSEA. Trimming removed 7 bases from V and 1 base from J, with 16 bases in between. CDR3 length: 14 amino acids. The DNA of the CDR3 is TGCAGCGCCCCCCGCGGCGGATCGAACACTGAAGCTTTCTTT. Protein: CSAPRGGSNTEAFF.

J is TRBJ1-5 and V is TRBV6-4; unclear D gene. This CDR3 is built from 13 residues. V lost 3 bases to trimming and J lost 7 bases, with 10 bases between them. The germline V gene has CDR1 MRHNA and CDR2 SNTAGT. The CDR3 sequence: CASSEASGQPQHF. The CDR3 DNA reads as TGTGCCAGCAGTGAAGCCAGCGGACAGCCCCAGCATTTT.

The rearrangement joins TRBV9 to TRBJ1-1; a possible D gene is TRBD1 (5 bases). Trimming stripped 0 bases from V and 8 bases from J, with 14 bases between. The CDR3 length is 14 residues. Germline V gives CDR1 SGDLS, CDR2 YYNGEE. The CDR3 spells CASSVDPGYKEAFF. Here the CDR3 DNA reads TGTGCCAGCAGCGTAGATCCAGGGTATAAAGAAGCTTTCTTT.

V is TRBV5-8 and J is TRBJ2-1; D perhaps matches TRBD2 (6 bases). The CDR3 runs to 15 residues. V was cut by 1 base and J by 3 bases, with 11 bases left in between. Germline CDR1 SGHTS, CDR2 YDEGEE. In DNA, the CDR3 is TGTGCCAGCAGCTTGTCGGGAGAGGTCTACAATGAGCAGTTCTTC. Translation: CASSLSGEVYNEQFF.

The V and J genes are TRBV7-7 and TRBJ2-3; 15 nucleotides align to TRBD2. The CDR3 has 20 amino acids. Germline V lookup: CDR1 SSHAT, CDR2 FNYEAQ (reference sequence). Germline trimming cut 11 bases from V and 4 bases from J; bases unmatched to any gene: 22. CDR3 DNA: TGTGCCCGACCCCCAAGCTTAGGGGGACTAGCGGGAGGTGTATCAGATACGCAGTATTTT. Protein product: CARPPSLGGLAGGVSDTQYF. Looking up the rest from reference TRBV7-7 and TRBJ2-3 gives the full variable domain: GAGVSQSPRYKVTKRGQDVTLRCDPISSHATLYWYQQALGQGPEFLTYFNYEAQPDKSGLPSDRFSAERPEGSISTLTIQRTEQRDSAMYRCARPPSLGGLAGGVSDTQYFGPGTRLTVL.

The chain is built from TRBV30 and TRBJ2-2; 8 bases agree with TRBD2. Germline CDR1 and CDR2: GTSNPN and SVGIG (reference sequence). The J segment lost 6 bases and the V segment lost 0 bases, leaving 15 bases of the junction unmatched. This CDR3 is built from 18 residues. The CDR3 loop is CAWSVGGSSAGASGELFF. DNA of the CDR3: TGTGCCTGGAGTGTAGGCGGGTCATCAGCGGGAGCCTCCGGGGAGCTGTTTTTT.

The sample holds one count of this clone. V and J are TRBV7-8 and TRBJ1-1, with a weak D call TRBD1 (6 bases). The germline gives CDR1 SGHVS, CDR2 FQNEAQ. The CDR3 loop spans 15 amino acids. Trimming cost V 5 bases and J 6 bases, with 19 bases left between them. The CDR3 here is CASSILRTGLAEAFF. The CDR3 nucleotides are TGTGCCAGCAGCATCCTTCGAACAGGGCTGGCTGAAGCTTTCTTT.

The CDR3 region has the DNA TGTGCCAGCTCACCTGGCATAGCGGGAAGCACAGATACGCAGTATTTT. Amino acids: CASSPGIAGSTDTQYF. The gene calls are TRBV18 and TRBJ2-3, with TRBD2 matching over 8 bases. Trimming cost V 3 bases and J 0 bases; bases outside gene matches: 5. Germline CDR1 reads KGHSH; CDR2 reads LQKENI. This CDR3 region has 16 residues.

J is TRBJ1-2 and V is TRBV5-4, with 10 bases fitting TRBD1. The CDR3 is 17 residues long. Germline loops: CDR1 SGHNT, CDR2 YYREEE (reference sequence). The junction had 9 bases not matched to a gene; V was cut back by 0 bases and J by 4 bases. DNA for the CDR3: TGTGCCAGCAGCTTGGCGGGACAGGGGTACGGAAGCTATGGCTACACCTTC. Translation: CASSLAGQGYGSYGYTF.

This sequence joins TRBV10-3 and TRBJ1-3; D is unresolved. CDR3 size: 14 residues. The V end lost 11 bases, the J end lost 0 bases, and 14 bases lay between the germline ends. The germline CDR1 and CDR2 sequences are ENHRY and SYGVKD. Here the CDR3 DNA reads TGTGCCGCTGGACGGGAGAGCTCTGGAAACACCATATATTTT. Protein product: CAAGRESSGNTIYF.

The J gene is TRBJ1-2, the V gene TRBV29-1, with D uncertain. The ends were cut back, 7 bases at V and 1 base at J, with 22 bases in the middle. Germline V gene data show CDR1 as SQVTM and CDR2 as ANQGSEA. The CDR3 length is 16 residues. The CDR3 sequence: CSARGILSPNNYGYTF. Here the CDR3 DNA reads TGCAGCGCCCGCGGGATCCTTAGTCCAAATAACTATGGCTACACCTTC.

The chain links TRBV7-3 to TRBJ2-6; TRBD2 agrees at 13 bases. Germline lookup yields CDR1 SGHTA and CDR2 FQGTGA. Unmatched junction bases numbered 10, after V lost 4 bases and J lost 4 bases. The length of the CDR3 is 19 residues. The CDR3 loop is CASSSGLAGVGPGANVLTF. In nucleotides, the CDR3 is TGTGCCAGCAGCTCCGGACTAGCGGGAGTAGGGCCCGGGGCCAACGTCCTGACTTTC.

This clone showed up just once. The chain couples TRBV28 to TRBJ1-1; 9 bases fit TRBD1. The CDR3 has 17 residues. V was pared by 6 bases and J by 5 bases, with 16 bases of the junction left unmatched. Germline CDR1 and CDR2: MDHEN and SYDVKM. The CDR3 spells CASSNSPGGTGSTEAFF. CDR3 bases: TGTGCCAGCAGCAACTCCCCCGGGGGGACAGGGTCGACTGAAGCTTTCTTT.

This clone occurred once. The chain carries TRBV18 and TRBJ2-5, with D possibly matching TRBD1 (6 bases). V gave up 2 bases and J gave up 7 bases, with 20 bases separating them. This CDR3 has 16 amino acids. From germline, CDR1 is KGHSH and CDR2 LQKENI. The CDR3 sequence: CASSPGEQGIYVTQYF. Here the CDR3 DNA reads TGTGCCAGCTCACCAGGCGAACAGGGAATTTACGTGACCCAGTACTTC.

The gene calls are TRBV25-1 and TRBJ2-7; TRBD2 matches 7 bases. Germline CDR1 is MGHDK and CDR2 is SYGVNS. The CDR3 totals 15 residues. The J segment lost 0 bases and the V segment lost 0 bases, leaving 2 bases of the junction unmatched. CDR3 in DNA: TGTGCCAGCAGTGAATATGGCGGGGGCTCCTACGAGCAGTACTTC. It translates to CASSEYGGGSYEQYF.

This sequence joins TRBV19 and TRBJ2-7; tentative D call: TRBD1 (8 bases). The germline V and J ends were trimmed by 6 bases and 6 bases, with 24 bases remaining between them. CDR3 size: 16 residues. CDR1 is LNHDA and CDR2 is SQIVND in the germline V gene (reference sequence). In DNA form, the CDR3 reads TGTGCCAGTAGCCGAAGGGGGGGGACAGGAACGACCGAGCAGTACTTC. The encoded protein is CASSRRGGTGTTEQYF.

This clone was counted once. V gene TRBV27 combines with J gene TRBJ1-2, with 11 nucleotides matching TRBD1. Trimming at V came to 6 bases and at J to 3 bases, leaving 9 bases not matched to a gene. Germline lookup yields CDR1 MNHEY and CDR2 SMNVEV (reference sequence). The CDR3 is 16 residues long. DNA of the CDR3: TGTGCCAGCAGCACAATGCCGGGACAGGGGGACTATGGCTACACCTTC. Its translation is CASSTMPGQGDYGYTF.